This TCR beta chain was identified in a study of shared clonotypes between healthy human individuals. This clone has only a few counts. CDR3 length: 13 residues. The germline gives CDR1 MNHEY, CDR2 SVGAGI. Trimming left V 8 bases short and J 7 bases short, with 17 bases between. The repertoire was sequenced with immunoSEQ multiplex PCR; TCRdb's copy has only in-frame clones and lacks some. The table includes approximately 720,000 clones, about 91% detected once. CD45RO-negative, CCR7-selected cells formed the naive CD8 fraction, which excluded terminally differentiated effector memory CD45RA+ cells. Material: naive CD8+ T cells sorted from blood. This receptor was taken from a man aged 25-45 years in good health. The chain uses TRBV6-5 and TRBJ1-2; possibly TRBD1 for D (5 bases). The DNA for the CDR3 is TGTGCCAGCGCATACGGGGGATTAAGTGGCTACACCTTC. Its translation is CASAYGGLSGYTF.